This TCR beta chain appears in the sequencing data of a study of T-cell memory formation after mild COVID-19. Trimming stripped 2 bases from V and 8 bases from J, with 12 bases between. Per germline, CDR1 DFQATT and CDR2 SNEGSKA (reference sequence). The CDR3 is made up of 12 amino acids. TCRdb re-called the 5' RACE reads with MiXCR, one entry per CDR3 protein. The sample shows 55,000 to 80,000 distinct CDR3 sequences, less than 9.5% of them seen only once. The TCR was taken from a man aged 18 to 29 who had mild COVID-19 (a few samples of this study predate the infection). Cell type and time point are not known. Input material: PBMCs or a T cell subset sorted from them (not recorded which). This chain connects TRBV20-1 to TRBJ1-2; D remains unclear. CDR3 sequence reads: CSARNPLTGYTF. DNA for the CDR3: TGCAGTGCTAGAAACCCCCTGACCGGCTACACCTTC.